This entry is about one TCR beta chain. Its antigen is still unknown. No much larger clone exists at a distance of one base, and base qualities are not known. The library relied on the immunoSEQ multiplex PCR assay. T cell repertoires were profiled by deep sequencing of rearranged TCR beta loci, alongside multiparametric flow cytometry. What TCRdb holds here is the immuneACCESS table cut down to in-frame rearrangements. Part of the clones is not present; checked against another copy, under half of the missing clones reflect an unresolved V gene, and the others are unexplained. Here the sample has about 26,000 clones; 85% occur a single time. Roughly 5.2% of the sample is held by the ten biggest clonotypes. This entry belongs to a study of lymphopenia after photon versus proton radiotherapy (dated by TCRdb to the late 2010s). At the level of the whole study: In patients with gastrointestinal tumors who developed high-grade lymphopenia, the study compared the immunological effects of photon radiation therapy with those of proton radiation therapy. The study aimed to characterize how the two radiation modalities differ in their impact on the immune system. The roughly 20 patients in the cohort had gastrointestinal tumors, were treated with either photon or proton therapy, and subsequently developed lymphopenia.

The germline V gene provides CDR1 ENHRY and CDR2 SYGVKD. The CDR3 contains 14 residues, cysteine and phenylalanine counted. CDR3 DNA is the only sequence kept; it has 42 bases, read in frame from the first base. Relative to germline, V is missing 10 bases and J is missing 3 bases, with 11 bases of the junction outside any gene match. Beyond this particular receptor, the publication reports: Across the cohort, an inverse correlation was found between a larger post-nadir drop in TCR diversity and overall survival time among patients who died. The survival association was examined only in patients who died, and the authors described better survival with proton therapy as a possibility, not as a demonstrated result. Once the lymphocyte count had reached its nadir, the repertoires of photon-treated patients showed oligoclonal expansion, particularly of CD8+ Temra cells, and this expansion drove the decline in diversity. During treatment, patients who received photon therapy lost naive T cells and TCR diversity and gained effector/memory populations, whereas patients who received proton therapy remained relatively stable.

Sequencing was performed on peripheral blood, taken from a patient treated with photon-based radiotherapy. This clonotype originated in a man aged 25-45 years with gastric cancer. The chain links TRBV10-3 with TRBJ1-1, with 7 bases matching TRBD1. The nucleotide sequence is given as TGTGCCACCATGGAAGTAGGGGGCTACACTGAAGCTTTCTTT. Translated, it reads CATMEVGGYTEAFF.